The rows below give T cell receptor beta chains drawn from one sample of a study of T cell repertoires in aging, cancer and after chemotherapy. TCRdb used MiXCR to reprocess the multiplex PCR reads, holding one entry per CDR3 protein. The sample records fewer than 300 distinct CDR3 sequences, around 21% being singletons. The sequenced material came from blood. These TCRs come from a human donor with a blood cancer. The donor label of this sample is uncertain. Both conserved end residues are trimmed from each CDR3. The order of the fields is CDR3 protein, D gene, V gene. The D gene is left open where the match is weak.

CDR3: ASSQVGTAEAF; D: NA; V: TRBV4-2
CDR3: ASSPAGGPVTQY; D: TRBD2; V: TRBV27
CDR3: ASSLNRFNYGYT; D: NA; V: TRBV5-1
CDR3: ASGQETQY; D: NA; V: TRBV28
CDR3: SAWDRSNEQF; D: TRBD1; V: TRBV20-1
CDR3: ASGHGPVAGSYEQY; D: TRBD2; V: TRBV2
CDR3: ATSRGDSDLNEKLF; D: TRBD1; V: TRBV15
CDR3: ASSLTFSGARHTGELF; D: TRBD2; V: TRBV6-5
CDR3: ASSLGTGGVTDTQY; D: TRBD1; V: TRBV14
CDR3: ASRPSSGSLNEQF; D: TRBD2; V: TRBV19
CDR3: ASSVRAGRDEQY; D: TRBD2; V: TRBV2
CDR3: ASGVGAMNTEAF; D: NA; V: TRBV28
CDR3: ASSLISNSPLH; D: NA; V: TRBV11-1
CDR3: ASSRGQGTGNTIY; D: TRBD1; V: TRBV5-4
CDR3: ASNQGASGGYNEQF; D: TRBD2; V: TRBV19
CDR3: ASSSEWKREQF; D: NA; V: TRBV11-3
CDR3: ASSSWTSGVLNEQF; D: TRBD2; V: TRBV12-3/TRBV12-4
CDR3: ASSLPGQYEQY; D: TRBD1; V: TRBV11-2
CDR3: ASRVGTSGSETQY; D: TRBD2; V: TRBV27
CDR3: ASSPRTASSGNTIY; D: NA; V: TRBV9
CDR3: ASSSTGNTEAF; D: NA; V: TRBV6-5
CDR3: ATSPTGKAYGYT; D: TRBD1; V: TRBV6-5
CDR3: ASSPRPRLKDEQY; D: NA; V: TRBV13
CDR3: ASTLDVSSYNEQF; D: NA; V: TRBV12-3/TRBV12-4
CDR3: ASSPTFSGARHTKELF; D: TRBD2; V: TRBV6-5
CDR3: ASSQQRTGSYEQY; D: TRBD1; V: TRBV4-3
CDR3: ASSLASGTDTGELF; D: TRBD2; V: TRBV5-4
CDR3: ASTEGGDNQPQH; D: NA; V: TRBV28